The T cell receptor beta chain under discussion was sequenced for a study of shared clonotypes between healthy human individuals. CD45RO-negative, CCR7-positively selected cells formed the naive CD8 fraction, excluding terminally differentiated effector memory CD45RA+ cells. V lost 1 base and J 0 bases, leaving 4 bases between the germline ends. Germline V gives CDR1 MDHEN, CDR2 SYDVKM. The length of the CDR3 is 13 residues. Authors' analysis steps: ImmunoSEQ sequences covered only the junction and lacked quality scores; filtering therefore differed. Method: immunoSEQ multiplex PCR; TCRdb's copy keeps in-frame clones and lacks some. V and J calls and clone size are given by that table; D and trimming were obtained from the DNA. The sample carries hundreds of thousands of clones, 95% recorded once.

Sequenced: naive CD8+ T cells sorted from blood. This clonotype originated in a woman aged 25 to 45 in good health. The V gene is TRBV28, the J gene TRBJ2-7, with unresolved D. CDR3 sequence reads: CASSLSPSYEQYF. The CDR3 region has the DNA TGTGCCAGCAGTTTATCCCCCTCCTACGAGCAGTACTTC.